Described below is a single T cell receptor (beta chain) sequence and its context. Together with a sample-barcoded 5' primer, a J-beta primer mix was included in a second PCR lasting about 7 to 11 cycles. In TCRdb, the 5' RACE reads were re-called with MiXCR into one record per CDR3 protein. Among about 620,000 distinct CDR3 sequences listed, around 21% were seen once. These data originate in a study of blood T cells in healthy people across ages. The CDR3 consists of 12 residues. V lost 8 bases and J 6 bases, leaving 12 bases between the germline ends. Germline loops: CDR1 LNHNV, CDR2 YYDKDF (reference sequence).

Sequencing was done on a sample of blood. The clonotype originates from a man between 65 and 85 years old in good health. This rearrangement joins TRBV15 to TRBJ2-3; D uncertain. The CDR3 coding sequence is TGTGCCACCGGAGTCGCCGAGGATACGCAGTATTTT. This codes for CATGVAEDTQYF.